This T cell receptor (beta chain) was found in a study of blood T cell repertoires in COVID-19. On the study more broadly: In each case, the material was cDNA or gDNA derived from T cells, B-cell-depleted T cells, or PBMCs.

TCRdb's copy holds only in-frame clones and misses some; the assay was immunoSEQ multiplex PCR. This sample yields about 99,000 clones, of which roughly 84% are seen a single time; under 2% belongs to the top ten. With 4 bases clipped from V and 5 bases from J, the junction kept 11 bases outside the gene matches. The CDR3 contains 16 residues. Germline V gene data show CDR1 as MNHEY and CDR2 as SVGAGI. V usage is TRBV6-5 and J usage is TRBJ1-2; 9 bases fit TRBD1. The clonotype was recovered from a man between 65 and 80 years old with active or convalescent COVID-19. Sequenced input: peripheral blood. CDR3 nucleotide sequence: TGTGCCAGCAGTTCCGAATATCTACAGGGGGCGTATGGCTACACCTTC. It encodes CASSSEYLQGAYGYTF.